These 28 T cell receptor beta chains came from one sample sequenced in a study of blood T cell repertoires in COVID-19. TCRdb's table, derived via immunoSEQ multiplex PCR, lists solely in-frame clones and lacks some. The table shows more than 90,000 clones, with roughly 85% occurring only once. Sequencing input: peripheral blood. These receptors all stem from a woman between 55 and 75 years old with COVID-19, enrolled during active disease.

The chain couples TRBV18 to TRBJ2-1, with D perhaps TRBD2 (6 bases). From germline, CDR1 is KGHSH and CDR2 LQKENI. The CDR3 spans 15 residues. V was shortened by 2 bases and J by 0 bases, with 8 bases between the two germline ends. CDR3 coding DNA: TGTGCCAGCTCACCAATCGGGGGCTCCTACAATGAGCAGTTCTTC. It specifies CASSPIGGSYNEQFF.

The chain uses TRBV5-6 and TRBJ1-2; D is uncertain. V shed 3 bases and J shed 8 bases, with 11 bases lying between them. In germline, CDR1 is SGHDT, CDR2 YYEEEE. The length of the CDR3 is 12 residues. The DNA for the CDR3 is TGTGCCAGCAGCTGGGCCCCGGGGGGCTACACCTTC. Its protein product is CASSWAPGGYTF.

This clone was detected only once. The chain uses TRBV7-3 and TRBJ1-1; TRBD1 aligns across 9 bases. This CDR3 contains 15 residues. Germline values: CDR1 SGHTA, CDR2 FQGTGA. V lost 5 bases, J lost 2 bases, and 6 bases stayed unmatched. The CDR3 sequence: CASSLGDRANTEAFF. As DNA, the CDR3 is TGTGCCAGCAGCCTTGGGGACAGGGCTAACACTGAAGCTTTCTTT.

The CDR3 DNA sequence: TGTGCCAGCAGCCTGCGGGGCCAAGAGACCCAGTACTTC. Translated: CASSLRGQETQYF. The V and J genes are TRBV28 and TRBJ2-5; maybe TRBD2 (6 bases). This CDR3 is 13 amino acids long. V was pared by 6 bases and J by 1 base, with 9 bases between. Germline V gene data show CDR1 as MDHEN and CDR2 as SYDVKM.

The chain is built from TRBV18 and TRBJ2-5; tentative D call: TRBD1 (5 bases). In germline, CDR1 is KGHSH, CDR2 LQKENI. This CDR3 contains 14 residues. Trimming shortened V by 0 bases and J by 5 bases, and 10 bases separated the two germline ends. In nucleotides, the CDR3 is TGTGCCAGCTCACCACCATGGGGCAGGGAGACCCAGTACTTC. Translating it yields CASSPPWGRETQYF.

The chain is built from TRBV13 and TRBJ2-5; D might be TRBD2 (7 bases). The CDR3 covers 16 residues. Trimming left V 4 bases short and J 1 base short, with 16 bases between. CDR1 and CDR2 from the germline V gene are PRHDT and FYEKMQ (reference sequence). The CDR3 DNA follows: TGTGCCAGCAGCTCGACGAGGGGAGGGGGCCAAGAGACCCAGTACTTC. It is translated as CASSSTRGGGQETQYF.

The chain couples TRBV5-1 to TRBJ2-3, with D possibly matching TRBD2 (6 bases). The V gene's germline CDR1 is SGHRS and CDR2 YFSETQ. The CDR3 is 15 amino acids. Trimming took 0 bases from V and 2 from J, leaving 10 bases between them. The CDR3 region is CASSLGSGNTDTQYF. In DNA form, the CDR3 reads TGCGCCAGCAGCTTGGGTAGCGGTAACACAGATACGCAGTATTTT.

The V and J genes are TRBV3-1 (or the pseudogene TRBV3-2) and TRBJ2-2; the match to TRBD1 covers 8 bases. V trimming: 3 bases; J trimming: 7 bases; junction bases outside the gene matches: 7. From germline, CDR1 is LGHDT and CDR2 YNNKEL (reference sequence). CDR3 size: 15 residues. The CDR3, as DNA: TGTGCCAGCAGCCAGTATGACAGGGGTCACGGGGAGCTGTTTTTT. It specifies CASSQYDRGHGELFF.

On this clone itself: An end of the junction does not agree with germline; a read error may underlie this. The chain is built from TRBV2 and TRBJ2-7; no reliable D call. Germline V gene lookup returns CDR1 SNHLY and CDR2 FYNNEI. This CDR3 is built from 14 residues. The CDR3 nucleotides read TGTGCCAGCTGTGAACGCGGCAGCCCCTACGAGCAGTACTTC. This encodes CASCERGSPYEQYF. Variable domain in full (rest from reference TRBV2 and TRBJ2-7): EPEVTQTPSHQVTQMGQEVILRCVPISNHLYFYWYRQILGQKVEFLVSFYNNEISEKSEIFDDQFSVERPDGSNFTLKIRSTKLEDSAMYFCASCERGSPYEQYFGPGTRLTVT.

Only one count was recorded for this clone. The chain recombines TRBV4-3 with TRBJ1-4; D may be TRBD1 (6 bases). The CDR3 has 17 amino acids. The germline CDR1 and CDR2 sequences are LGHNA and YSLEER. V shed 1 base and J shed 0 bases, with 12 bases lying between them. The CDR3 coding sequence is TGCGCCAGCAGCCAAGTCTTCCGGACAGCAACTAATGAAAAACTGTTTTTT. Translating it yields CASSQVFRTATNEKLFF.

V is TRBV6-2 or TRBV6-3 and J is TRBJ1-6, with 7 bases fitting TRBD1. This CDR3 contains 15 residues. V was pared by 5 bases and J by 4 bases, with 5 bases of the junction left unmatched. CDR1 and CDR2 (germline): MNHEY, SVGEGT. The chain's CDR3 is CASSPRQGYNSPLHF. The CDR3 DNA follows: TGTGCCAGCAGTCCCAGACAGGGTTATAATTCACCCCTCCACTTT.

The V gene is TRBV20-1, the J gene TRBJ1-1, with 9 bases matching TRBD1. Trimming took 6 bases from V and 12 from J; bases not matched to a gene: 8. The CDR3 is made up of 11 amino acids. CDR1 is DFQATT, CDR2 SNEGSKA, per germline (reference sequence). The CDR3 DNA follows: TGCAGTGCCGGACAGGGGATGGCAACTTTCTTT. This sequence encodes CSAGQGMATFF.

J is TRBJ2-2 and V is TRBV19; 9 nucleotides line up with TRBD1. With V trimmed by 5 bases and J by 6 bases, 7 bases remained unmatched. This CDR3 region has 15 residues. Germline CDR1 is LNHDA and CDR2 is SQIVND (reference sequence). The CDR3 DNA sequence: TGTGCCAGTAGTGTAAAGACAGGGGGGGCCGGGGAGCTGTTTTTT. Translated: CASSVKTGGAGELFF. Using reference TRBV19 and TRBJ2-2 for the parts outside the CDR3, the full variable domain is DGGITQSPKYLFRKEGQNVTLSCEQNLNHDAMYWYRQDPGQGLRLIYYSQIVNDFQKGDIAEGYSVSREKKESFPLTVTSAQKNPTAFYLCASSVKTGGAGELFFGEGSRLTVL.

The count of this clone is one. The rearrangement uses TRBV3-1 (or the pseudogene TRBV3-2) and TRBJ2-5; 14 nucleotides agree with TRBD2. The junction had 17 bases not matched to a gene; V was cut back by 3 bases and J by 5 bases. The CDR3 extends over 20 amino acids. The V gene's germline CDR1 is LGHDT and CDR2 YNNKEL (reference sequence). CDR3 sequence reads: CASSHLGTSGGLPGGETQYF. CDR3 bases: TGTGCCAGCAGCCATCTAGGGACTAGCGGGGGCCTACCAGGTGGGGAGACCCAGTACTTC.

J is TRBJ1-2 and V is TRBV7-2; perhaps TRBD1 as D (5 bases). Looked up from germline, CDR1 is SGHTA and CDR2 is FQGNSA. The CDR3 contains 13 residues. Deletions cut 4 bases from V and 8 bases from J, with 14 bases between. CDR3 in amino acids: CASSSSRVQGYTF. Written as DNA, the CDR3 is TGTGCCAGCAGCTCCTCCAGGGTACAAGGCTACACCTTC.

The V gene is TRBV4-3, the J gene TRBJ2-1; 9 positions match TRBD2. Germline V gives CDR1 LGHNA, CDR2 YSLEER. This CDR3 has 14 residues. Trimming removed 3 bases from V and 15 bases from J; junction bases left unmatched: 12. The CDR3 protein is CASSHVLSTSGMFF. CDR3 DNA: TGCGCCAGCAGCCACGTCCTCTCGACTAGCGGAATGTTCTTC.

This clone was counted between two and nine times. This chain connects TRBV27 to TRBJ2-7, with TRBD2 identical over 7 bases. The J segment lost 0 bases and the V segment lost 6 bases, leaving 2 bases of the junction unmatched. Germline CDR1 MNHEY, CDR2 SMNVEV (reference sequence). The CDR3 is 13 residues long. CDR3 amino acids: CASSRTSSYEQYF. Written as DNA, the CDR3 is TGTGCCAGCAGCAGGACTAGCTCCTACGAGCAGTACTTC.

This chain links TRBV5-1 with TRBJ1-5; a possible D gene is TRBD1 (6 bases). CDR1 and CDR2 (germline): SGHRS, YFSETQ. The CDR3 consists of 15 residues. Trimming cost V 3 bases and J 4 bases, with 14 bases left between them. This chain's CDR3 is CASSYRQVGNQPQHF. Written as DNA, the CDR3 is TGCGCCAGCAGCTATAGACAGGTGGGGAATCAGCCCCAGCATTTT.

The chain couples TRBV20-1 to TRBJ2-7; D call uncertain. The CDR3 runs to 10 residues. The V gene's germline CDR1 is DFQATT and CDR2 SNEGSKA (reference sequence). V lost 2 bases to trimming and J lost 6 bases, with 5 bases between them. Here the CDR3 DNA reads TGCAGTGCTAGACTCGGCGAGCAGTACTTC. Translating it yields CSARLGEQYF.

The rearrangement joins TRBV7-9 to TRBJ1-1; TRBD1 is a possible D gene (6 bases). The V end lost 0 bases, the J end lost 2 bases, and 10 bases lay between the germline ends. The CDR3 extends over 15 amino acids. Germline CDR1 and CDR2: SEHNR and FQNEAQ (reference sequence). In nucleotides, the CDR3 is TGTGCCAGCAGCTTAGCCACAGGGTTTAACACTGAAGCTTTCTTT. This sequence encodes CASSLATGFNTEAFF. The entire variable domain, with the rest obtained from reference TRBV7-9 and TRBJ1-1, is as follows: DTGVSQNPRHKITKRGQNVTFRCDPISEHNRLYWYRQTLGQGPEFLTYFQNEAQLEKSRLLSDRFSAERPKGSFSTLEIQRTEQGDSAMYLCASSLATGFNTEAFFGQGTRLTVV.

The chain couples TRBV6-5 to TRBJ2-7; possible D gene TRBD1, 6 bases. This CDR3 comprises 11 residues. The germline gives CDR1 MNHEY, CDR2 SVGAGI. Trimming pared 6 bases from V and 4 bases from J, leaving 7 bases between. The CDR3 DNA sequence: TGTGCCAGCAGCGACAGGTACGAGCAGTACTTC. Translated: CASSDRYEQYF.

The CDR3 DNA reads as TGCGCCAGCAGCTCGCAGGGGGTAAATTCACCCCTCCACTTT. Translating gives CASSSQGVNSPLHF. The gene calls are TRBV5-1 and TRBJ1-6; 7 bases are a match to TRBD1. CDR3 length equals 14 residues. Germline V lookup: CDR1 SGHRS, CDR2 YFSETQ. V lost 3 bases, J lost 7 bases, and 4 bases stayed unmatched.

V gene TRBV28 combines with J gene TRBJ1-1, with TRBD1 as a possible D gene (5 bases). The CDR3 has 14 residues. V was shortened by 10 bases and J by 4 bases, with 19 bases between the two germline ends. Germline loops: CDR1 MDHEN, CDR2 SYDVKM. CDR3: CATNPPGGVTEAFF. CDR3 nucleotides: TGTGCCACTAATCCCCCGGGGGGGGTCACTGAAGCTTTCTTT.

The chain joins TRBV2 to TRBJ1-4; 10 nucleotides line up with TRBD1. This CDR3 comprises 13 residues. Per the germline V gene, CDR1 is SNHLY and CDR2 is FYNNEI. Germline trimming cut 8 bases from V and 8 bases from J; bases unmatched to any gene: 5. The CDR3 DNA reads as TGTGCCAGCGGACAGGGGGAAGGAGAAAAACTGTTTTTT. This translates into CASGQGEGEKLFF.

V is TRBV6-2 or TRBV6-3 and J is TRBJ2-7; 10 positions match TRBD2. The CDR3 runs 15 residues. Germline V CDR1 and CDR2: MNHEY, SVGEGT. After removal of 0 bases from V and 2 bases from J, the junction contained 1 base not matched to a gene. The CDR3 coding sequence is TGTGCCAGCAGTTACTCGAGCGGGGGGGCCTACGAGCAGTACTTC. Protein product: CASSYSSGGAYEQYF.

The chain joins TRBV30 to TRBJ1-2; 7 bases are a match to TRBD1. The V segment lost 5 bases and the J segment 4 bases; nucleotides outside the gene matches: 7. Germline assignment: CDR1 GTSNPN and CDR2 SVGIG (reference sequence). CDR3 length: 13 amino acids. CDR3 DNA: TGTGCCTGGCACCGGGACAGACCCTATGGCTACACCTTC. Protein: CAWHRDRPYGYTF. Full variable domain (outside the CDR3, taken from reference TRBV30 and TRBJ1-2): SQTIHQWPATLVQPVGSPLSLECTVEGTSNPNLYWYRQAAGRGLQLLFYSVGIGQISSEVPQNLSASRPQDRQFILSSKKLLLSDSGFYLCAWHRDRPYGYTFGSGTRLTVV.

This chain joins TRBV19 and TRBJ2-7; 7 bases fit TRBD1. Germline CDR1 and CDR2: LNHDA and SQIVND (reference sequence). The V gene end was trimmed by 9 bases and the J gene end by 4 bases; junction bases not matched to a gene: 3. This CDR3 is 11 amino acids long. In DNA form, the CDR3 reads TGTGCCAGCCGGGACAGTTACGAGCAGTACTTC. It encodes CASRDSYEQYF.

This clone has a single count. As DNA, the CDR3 is TGTGCCACCGGCAAGGGGATGCAGTATTTT. It codes for CATGKGMQYF. V gene TRBV7-2 combines with J gene TRBJ2-3; perhaps TRBD1 as D (5 bases). CDR1 and CDR2 (germline): SGHTA, FQGNSA. Trimming left V 10 bases short and J 11 bases short, with 13 bases between. CDR3 length: 10 residues.